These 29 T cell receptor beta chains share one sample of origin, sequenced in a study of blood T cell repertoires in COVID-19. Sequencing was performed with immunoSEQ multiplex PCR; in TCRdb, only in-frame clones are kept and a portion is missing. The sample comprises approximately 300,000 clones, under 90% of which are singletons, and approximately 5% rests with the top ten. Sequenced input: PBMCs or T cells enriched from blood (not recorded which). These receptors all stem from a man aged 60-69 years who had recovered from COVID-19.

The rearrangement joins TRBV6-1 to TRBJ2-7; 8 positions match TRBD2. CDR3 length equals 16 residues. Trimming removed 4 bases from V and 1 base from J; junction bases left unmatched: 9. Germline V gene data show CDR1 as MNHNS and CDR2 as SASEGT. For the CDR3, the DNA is TGTGCCAGCAGTGCCATCGAAGCGGGAGAGTCCTACGAGCAGTACTTC. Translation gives CASSAIEAGESYEQYF.

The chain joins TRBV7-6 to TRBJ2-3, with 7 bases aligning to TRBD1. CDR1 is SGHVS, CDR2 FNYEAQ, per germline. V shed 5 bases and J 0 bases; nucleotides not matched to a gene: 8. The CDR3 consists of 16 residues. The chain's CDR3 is CASSPMGQPSTDTQYF. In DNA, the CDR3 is TGTGCCAGCAGCCCTATGGGACAGCCTAGCACAGATACGCAGTATTTT.

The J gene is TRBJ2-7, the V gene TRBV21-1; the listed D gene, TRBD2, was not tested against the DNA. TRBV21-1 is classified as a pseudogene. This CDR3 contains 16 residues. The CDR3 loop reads CASSKIWGLKDYEQYF. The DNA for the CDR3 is TGTGCCAGCAGCAAAATTTGGGGACTAAAGGACTACGAGCAGTACTTC.

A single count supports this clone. The CDR3 region is CASSPTRGLGETQYF. The CDR3, as DNA: TGTGCCAGCTCACCAACTCGGGGGTTGGGAGAGACCCAGTACTTC. V usage is TRBV18 and J usage is TRBJ2-5, with a tentative D call TRBD2 (6 bases). V was trimmed by 2 bases and J by 4 bases, leaving 14 bases between them. Germline CDR1 is KGHSH and CDR2 is LQKENI. CDR3 size: 15 residues.

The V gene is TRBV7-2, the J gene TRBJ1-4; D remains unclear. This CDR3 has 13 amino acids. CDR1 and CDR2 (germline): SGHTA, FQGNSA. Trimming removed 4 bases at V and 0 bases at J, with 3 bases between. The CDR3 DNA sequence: TGTGCCAGCAGCTCGGCAACTAATGAAAAACTGTTTTTT. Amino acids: CASSSATNEKLFF.

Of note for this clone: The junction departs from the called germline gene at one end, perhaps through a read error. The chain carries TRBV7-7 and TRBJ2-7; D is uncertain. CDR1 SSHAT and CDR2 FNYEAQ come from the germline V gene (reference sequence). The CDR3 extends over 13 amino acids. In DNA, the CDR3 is TGTGCTAGCAGTAAAACACTACCCGGGGAGCAGTACTTC. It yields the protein CASSKTLPGEQYF.

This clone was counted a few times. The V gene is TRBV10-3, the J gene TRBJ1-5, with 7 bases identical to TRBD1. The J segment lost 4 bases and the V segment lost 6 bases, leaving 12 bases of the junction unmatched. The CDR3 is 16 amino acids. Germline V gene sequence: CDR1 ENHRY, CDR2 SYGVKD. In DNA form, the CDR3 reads TGTGCCATCAGCGACTTCGACAGGGTTTCAAATCAGCCCCAGCATTTT. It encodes CAISDFDRVSNQPQHF.

The CDR3 DNA sequence: TGTGCCAGCAGCGCTGACAGTACTAATTCACCCCTCCACTTT. It encodes CASSADSTNSPLHF. This rearrangement joins TRBV7-3 to TRBJ1-6, with D tentatively TRBD1 (5 bases). V dropped 5 bases and J dropped 6 bases, with 11 bases sitting between them. From germline, CDR1 is SGHTA and CDR2 FQGTGA. The CDR3 consists of 14 residues.

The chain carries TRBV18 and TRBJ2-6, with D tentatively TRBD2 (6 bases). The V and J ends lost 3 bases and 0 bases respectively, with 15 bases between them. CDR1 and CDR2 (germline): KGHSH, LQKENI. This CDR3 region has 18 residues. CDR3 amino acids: CASSPSGGPLSGANVLTF. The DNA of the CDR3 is TGTGCCAGCTCACCCTCCGGGGGACCCCTCTCTGGGGCCAACGTCCTGACTTTC.

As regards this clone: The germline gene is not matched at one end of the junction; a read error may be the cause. DNA of the CDR3: TGTGCCAGCACTTTACTGGGAGCCTCTGGAAACACCATATATTTT. It yields the protein CASTLLGASGNTIYF. V gene TRBV28 combines with J gene TRBJ1-3; D uncertain. Looked up from germline, CDR1 is MDHEN and CDR2 is SYDVKM. This CDR3 spans 15 amino acids. Based on the CDR3 plus reference TRBV28 and TRBJ1-3, the full variable domain is DVKVTQSSRYLVKRTGEKVFLECVQDMDHENMFWYRQDPGLGLRLIYFSYDVKMKEKGDIPEGYSVSREKKERFSLILESASTNQTSMYLCASTLLGASGNTIYFGEGSWLTVV.

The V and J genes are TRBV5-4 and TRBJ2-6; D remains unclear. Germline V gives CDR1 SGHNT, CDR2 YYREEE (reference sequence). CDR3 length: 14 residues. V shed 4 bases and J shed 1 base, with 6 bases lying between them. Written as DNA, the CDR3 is TGTGCCAGCAGCCAACGGTCTGGGGCCAACGTCCTGACTTTC. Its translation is CASSQRSGANVLTF.

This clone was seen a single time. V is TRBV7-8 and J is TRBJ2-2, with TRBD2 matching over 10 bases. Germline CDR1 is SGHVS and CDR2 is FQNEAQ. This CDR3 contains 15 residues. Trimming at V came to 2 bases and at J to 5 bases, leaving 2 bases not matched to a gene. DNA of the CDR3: TGTGCCAGCAGCTTACTAGCGGGAGAAACCGGGGAGCTGTTTTTT. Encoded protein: CASSLLAGETGELFF.

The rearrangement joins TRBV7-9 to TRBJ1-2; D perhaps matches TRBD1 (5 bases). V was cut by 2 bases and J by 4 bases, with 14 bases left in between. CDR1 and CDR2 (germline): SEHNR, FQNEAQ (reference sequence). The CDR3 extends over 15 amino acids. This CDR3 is CASSLKGTGGYGYTF. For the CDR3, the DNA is TGTGCCAGCAGCTTAAAGGGAACAGGCGGCTATGGCTACACCTTC.

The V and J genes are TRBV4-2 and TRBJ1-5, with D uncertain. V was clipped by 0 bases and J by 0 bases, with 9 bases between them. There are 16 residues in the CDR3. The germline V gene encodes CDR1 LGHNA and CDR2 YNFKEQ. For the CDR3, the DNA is TGTGCCAGCAGCCAAGATTCTGAGAATAGCAATCAGCCCCAGCATTTT. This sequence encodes CASSQDSENSNQPQHF.

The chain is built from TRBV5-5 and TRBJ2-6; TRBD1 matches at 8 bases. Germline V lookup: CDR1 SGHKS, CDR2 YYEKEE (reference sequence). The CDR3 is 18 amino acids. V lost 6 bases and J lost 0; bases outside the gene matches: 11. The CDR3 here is CASTHRGQAYSGANVLTF. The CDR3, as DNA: TGTGCCAGCACGCATAGGGGACAGGCCTACTCTGGGGCCAACGTCCTGACTTTC.

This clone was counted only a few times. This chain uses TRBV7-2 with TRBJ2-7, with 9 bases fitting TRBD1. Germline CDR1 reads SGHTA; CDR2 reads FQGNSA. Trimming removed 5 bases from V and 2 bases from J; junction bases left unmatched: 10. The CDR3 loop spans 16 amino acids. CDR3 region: CASSPPRGQGTYEQYF. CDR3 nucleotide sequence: TGTGCCAGCAGCCCCCCAAGGGGACAGGGCACCTACGAGCAGTACTTC.

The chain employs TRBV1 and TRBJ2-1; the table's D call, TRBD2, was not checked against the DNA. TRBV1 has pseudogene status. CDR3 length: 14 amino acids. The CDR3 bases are TGCACCAGCAGACCGGGACTAGCATGCAATGAGCAGTTCTTC. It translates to CTSRPGLACNEQFF.

This CDR3 reads CASSFPGGLAAQETQYF. The CDR3 DNA reads as TGTGCCAGCAGCTTCCCCGGGGGGCTAGCGGCCCAAGAGACCCAGTACTTC. The V call is TRBV5-5, the J call TRBJ2-5, with D perhaps matching TRBD2 (7 bases). This CDR3 region has 17 residues. Germline V lookup: CDR1 SGHKS, CDR2 YYEKEE (reference sequence). V dropped 2 bases and J dropped 1 base, with 18 bases sitting between them.

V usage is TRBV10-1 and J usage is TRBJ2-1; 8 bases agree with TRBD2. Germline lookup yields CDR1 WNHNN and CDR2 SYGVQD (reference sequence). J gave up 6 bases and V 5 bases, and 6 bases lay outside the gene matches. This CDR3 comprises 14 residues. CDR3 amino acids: CASSKNGRGNEQFF. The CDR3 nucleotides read TGCGCCAGCAGTAAGAACGGGAGGGGCAATGAGCAGTTCTTC.

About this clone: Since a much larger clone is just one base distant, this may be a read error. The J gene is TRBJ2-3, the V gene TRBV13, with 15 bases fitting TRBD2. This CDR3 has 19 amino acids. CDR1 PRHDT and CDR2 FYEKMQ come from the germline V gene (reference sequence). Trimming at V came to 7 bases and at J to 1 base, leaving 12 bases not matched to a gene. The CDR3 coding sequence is TGTGCCAGCAACTTGGGGGGACTAGCGGGAGGCAAGGGCACAGATACGCAGTATTTT. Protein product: CASNLGGLAGGKGTDTQYF.

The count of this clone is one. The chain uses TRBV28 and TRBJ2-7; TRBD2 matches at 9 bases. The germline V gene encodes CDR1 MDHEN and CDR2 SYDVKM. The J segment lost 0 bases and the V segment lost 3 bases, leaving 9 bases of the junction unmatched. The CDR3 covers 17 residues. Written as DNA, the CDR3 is TGTGCCAGCAGTTTCGACAGACTAGCGGCTCACTCCTACGAGCAGTACTTC. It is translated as CASSFDRLAAHSYEQYF.

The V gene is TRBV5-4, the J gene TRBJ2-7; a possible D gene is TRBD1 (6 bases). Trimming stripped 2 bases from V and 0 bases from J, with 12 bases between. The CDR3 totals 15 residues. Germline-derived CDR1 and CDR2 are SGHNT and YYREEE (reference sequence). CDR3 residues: CASSFGQFSSYEQYF. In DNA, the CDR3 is TGTGCCAGCAGCTTCGGACAGTTCAGCTCCTACGAGCAGTACTTC.

The CDR3, as DNA: TGTGCCAGCAGCCCCCTACTAGCGGGAGGGCCTATTCTAACAGATACGCAGTATTTT. This translates into CASSPLLAGGPILTDTQYF. The J gene is TRBJ2-3, the V gene TRBV5-8; 13 bases align to TRBD2. Germline V gene lookup returns CDR1 SGHTS and CDR2 YDEGEE. CDR3 length: 19 amino acids. The J segment lost 3 bases and the V segment lost 4 bases, leaving 14 bases of the junction unmatched.

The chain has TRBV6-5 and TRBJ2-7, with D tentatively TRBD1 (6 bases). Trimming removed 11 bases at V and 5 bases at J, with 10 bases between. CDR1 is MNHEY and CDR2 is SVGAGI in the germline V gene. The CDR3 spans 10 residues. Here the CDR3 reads CAAGADEQYF. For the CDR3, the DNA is TGTGCCGCAGGGGCCGACGAGCAGTACTTC.

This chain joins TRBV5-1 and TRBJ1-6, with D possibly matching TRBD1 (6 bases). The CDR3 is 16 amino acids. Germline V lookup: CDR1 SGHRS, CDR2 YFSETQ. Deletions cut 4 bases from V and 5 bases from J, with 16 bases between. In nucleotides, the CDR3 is TGCGCCAGCAGCGCCGGGACAACTCGGAATAATTCACCCCTCCACTTT. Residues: CASSAGTTRNNSPLHF.

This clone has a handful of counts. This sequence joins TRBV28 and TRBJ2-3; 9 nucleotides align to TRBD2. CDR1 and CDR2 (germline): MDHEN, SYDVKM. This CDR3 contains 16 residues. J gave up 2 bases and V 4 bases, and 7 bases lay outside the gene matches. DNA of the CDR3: TGTGCCAGCAGTTCACCAAGCGGGAGGAACACAGATACGCAGTATTTT. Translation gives CASSSPSGRNTDTQYF.

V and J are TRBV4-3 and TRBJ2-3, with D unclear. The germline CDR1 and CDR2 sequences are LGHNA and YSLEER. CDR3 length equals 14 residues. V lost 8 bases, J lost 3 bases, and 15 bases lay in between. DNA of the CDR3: TGCGCCAGCGGAGCCCGAATCGGAACAGATACGCAGTATTTT. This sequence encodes CASGARIGTDTQYF.

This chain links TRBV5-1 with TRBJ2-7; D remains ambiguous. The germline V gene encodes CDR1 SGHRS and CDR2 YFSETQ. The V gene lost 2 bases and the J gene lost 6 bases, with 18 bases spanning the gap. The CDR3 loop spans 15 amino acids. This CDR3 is CASSFFRGMGLEQYF. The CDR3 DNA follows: TGCGCCAGCAGCTTTTTTCGCGGTATGGGTCTCGAGCAGTACTTC.

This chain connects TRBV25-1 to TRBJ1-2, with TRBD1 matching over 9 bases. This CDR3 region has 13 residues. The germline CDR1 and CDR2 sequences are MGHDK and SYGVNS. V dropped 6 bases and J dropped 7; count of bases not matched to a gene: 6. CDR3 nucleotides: TGTGCCAGCAGCGTAGGGACAGGGATTGGCTACACCTTC. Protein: CASSVGTGIGYTF.